The 15 T cell receptor beta chains reported below all come from one sample, sequenced in a study of cytomegalovirus exposure and HLA in healthy donors. Clones were sequenced by immunoSEQ multiplex PCR, and TCRdb holds only the in-frame ones, with some missing. The table lists fewer than 200,000 clones, around 90% of them singletons, with around 3% in the top ten. Input material: PBMCs. The receptors here all came from a woman between 18 and 29 years old in good health and CMV-seropositive.

This sequence joins TRBV5-6 and TRBJ2-7, with TRBD1 identical over 7 bases. Germline V gene data show CDR1 as SGHDT and CDR2 as YYEEEE. V shed 0 bases and J 0 bases; nucleotides not matched to a gene: 9. The CDR3 consists of 17 residues. CDR3 DNA sequence: TGTGCCAGCAGCTTGGAGGGACAAGACAGGGTCTCCTACGAGCAGTACTTC. Its translation is CASSLEGQDRVSYEQYF.

V and J are TRBV7-9 and TRBJ1-4; D possibly corresponds to TRBD1 (5 bases). CDR1 and CDR2 from the germline V gene are SEHNR and FQNEAQ (reference sequence). This CDR3 comprises 14 residues. Trimming removed 5 bases at V and 6 bases at J, with 13 bases between. Written as DNA, the CDR3 is TGTGCCAGCAGCCCCCGGGGAGGGGATGAAAAACTGTTTTTT. Residues: CASSPRGGDEKLFF.

The genes are TRBV6-1 and TRBJ1-2; a possible D gene is TRBD1 (5 bases). CDR1 and CDR2 (germline): MNHNS, SASEGT. The CDR3 has 13 residues. Trimming removed 1 base from V and 4 bases from J, with 7 bases in between. The CDR3 loop is CASSEEGIYGYTF. CDR3 in DNA: TGTGCCAGCAGTGAAGAGGGGATCTATGGCTACACCTTC.

The V and J genes are TRBV6-4 and TRBJ2-1; TRBD1 is a possible D gene (5 bases). The CDR3 is 15 amino acids. Per germline, CDR1 MRHNA and CDR2 SNTAGT. V shed 3 bases and J shed 6 bases, with 15 bases lying between them. In DNA form, the CDR3 reads TGTGCCAGCAGTGAGACGGCAGGGAAACCCAATGAGCAGTTCTTC. Residues: CASSETAGKPNEQFF.

The rearrangement links TRBV5-1 to TRBJ1-1; no reliable D call. V was cut by 4 bases and J by 2 bases, with 6 bases left in between. Germline CDR1 reads SGHRS; CDR2 reads YFSETQ. This CDR3 contains 12 residues. The DNA of the CDR3 is TGCGCCAGCAGCCGGAGTAACACTGAAGCTTTCTTT. It translates to CASSRSNTEAFF.

The genes are TRBV28 and TRBJ1-2; 8 bases fit TRBD1. V lost 6 bases and J lost 5; bases outside the gene matches: 5. Germline CDR1 is MDHEN and CDR2 is SYDVKM. CDR3 size: 13 residues. CDR3 region: CASSGGQGYGYTF. CDR3 coding DNA: TGTGCCAGCAGCGGTGGACAGGGTTATGGCTACACCTTC.

The CDR3 loop reads CASSPRTSGAHEQFF. CDR3 sequence (DNA): TGCGCCAGCAGCCCGAGGACTAGCGGGGCCCATGAGCAGTTCTTC. V and J are TRBV5-1 and TRBJ2-1; the match to TRBD2 covers 12 bases. J gave up 8 bases and V 4 bases, and 7 bases lay outside the gene matches. Germline values: CDR1 SGHRS, CDR2 YFSETQ. The CDR3 is 15 amino acids.

Here the CDR3 reads CASSHRGNFGEQYF. The CDR3 DNA follows: TGTGCCAGTAGTCATAGGGGAAACTTTGGCGAGCAGTACTTC. This sequence joins TRBV19 and TRBJ2-7, with TRBD1 as a possible D gene (5 bases). The CDR3 covers 14 residues. Deletions cut 5 bases from V and 6 bases from J, with 17 bases between. CDR1 is LNHDA and CDR2 is SQIVND in the germline V gene (reference sequence).

The chain has TRBV28 and TRBJ2-4; 11 nucleotides align to TRBD2. V was clipped by 4 bases and J by 0 bases; unmatched bases: 5. This CDR3 has 17 amino acids. Germline V gene lookup returns CDR1 MDHEN and CDR2 SYDVKM. The chain's CDR3 is CASSSPGLAGAKNIQYF. The CDR3 DNA reads as TGTGCCAGCAGTTCCCCCGGACTAGCGGGAGCCAAAAACATTCAGTACTTC.

The chain combines TRBV5-4 with TRBJ2-1, with TRBD2 matching over 7 bases. CDR1 is SGHNT, CDR2 YYREEE, per germline (reference sequence). This CDR3 is 16 amino acids long. With 3 bases clipped from V and 6 bases from J, the junction kept 12 bases outside the gene matches. The CDR3 coding sequence is TGTGCCAGCAGCTCTGGGGGGGGGAGTTTGAGCAATGAGCAGTTCTTC. It yields the protein CASSSGGGSLSNEQFF.

The chain combines TRBV6-1 with TRBJ2-7; 8 bases line up with TRBD2. This CDR3 spans 15 amino acids. Germline V lookup: CDR1 MNHNS, CDR2 SASEGT. V gave up 6 bases and J gave up 2 bases; unmatched junction bases: 9. CDR3 sequence reads: CASRVSGALTYEQYF. Here the CDR3 DNA reads TGTGCCAGCAGGGTTAGCGGGGCCCTCACCTACGAGCAGTACTTC.

The genes are TRBV5-1 and TRBJ1-1; possible D gene TRBD1, 6 bases. CDR1 is SGHRS, CDR2 YFSETQ, per germline. The CDR3 loop spans 16 amino acids. Trimming removed 3 bases from V and 0 bases from J, with 15 bases in between. CDR3 sequence reads: CASSSRLDSLNTEAFF. The CDR3 nucleotides read TGCGCCAGCAGCTCCCGTCTGGACAGCCTGAACACTGAAGCTTTCTTT.

The V call is TRBV2, the J call TRBJ1-2, with 9 bases aligning to TRBD1. CDR1 is SNHLY, CDR2 FYNNEI, per germline. Trimming cost V 8 bases and J 7 bases; bases outside gene matches: 5. This CDR3 is 12 amino acids long. The CDR3, as DNA: TGTGCCAGCGGCGGGACAGGGTTTGGCTACACCTTC. Its protein product is CASGGTGFGYTF.

The rearrangement uses TRBV11-2 and TRBJ2-1; D is perhaps TRBD2 (6 bases). V was pared by 8 bases and J by 5 bases, with 22 bases between. Germline lookup yields CDR1 SGHAT and CDR2 FQNNGV. CDR3 length: 16 residues. The chain's CDR3 is CASRKLPGLINNEQFF. CDR3 nucleotides: TGTGCCAGCCGAAAGTTACCGGGACTTATAAACAATGAGCAGTTCTTC.

The gene calls are TRBV18 and TRBJ1-6; 9 bases map to TRBD1. V shed 2 bases, J shed 7 bases, and the junction held 3 bases outside the gene matches. Germline V gene sequence: CDR1 KGHSH, CDR2 LQKENI. There are 15 residues in the CDR3. The CDR3 coding sequence is TGTGCCAGCTCACCAGGGACAGGGAGGAATTCACCCCTCCACTTT. Residues: CASSPGTGRNSPLHF.